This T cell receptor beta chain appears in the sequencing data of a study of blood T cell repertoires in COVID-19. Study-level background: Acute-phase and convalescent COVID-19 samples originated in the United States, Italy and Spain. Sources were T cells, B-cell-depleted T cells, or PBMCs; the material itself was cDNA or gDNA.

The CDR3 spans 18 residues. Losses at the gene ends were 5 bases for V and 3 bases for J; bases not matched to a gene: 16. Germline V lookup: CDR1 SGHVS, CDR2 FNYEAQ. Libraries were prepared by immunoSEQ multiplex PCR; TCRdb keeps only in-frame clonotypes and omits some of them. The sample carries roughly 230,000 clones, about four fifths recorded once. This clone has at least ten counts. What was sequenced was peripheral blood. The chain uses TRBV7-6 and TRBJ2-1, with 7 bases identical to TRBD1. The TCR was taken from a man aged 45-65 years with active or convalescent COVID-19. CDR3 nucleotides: TGTGCCAGCAGCAAGGGGGCGCCCGGACTGAGTTTCTACAATGAGCAGTTCTTC. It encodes CASSKGAPGLSFYNEQFF. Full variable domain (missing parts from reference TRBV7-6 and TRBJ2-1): GAGVSQSPRYKVTKRGQDVALRCDPISGHVSLYWYRQALGQGPEFLTYFNYEAQQDKSGLPNDRFSAERPEGSISTLTIQRTEQRDSAMYRCASSKGAPGLSFYNEQFFGPGTRLTVL.